This TCR beta chain stems from a study of naive and memory T cell subsets. The beta constant-region primer was an equimolar mix of two oligonucleotides covering TRBC1 and TRBC2. Ligation attached a single-stranded oligonucleotide with a 12-nucleotide UMI and the SP2 primer to the cDNA 3' end. Nested alpha and beta constant-region primers with the SP2 primer drove four PCR rounds on ligated cDNA. One entry per CDR3 protein results from TCRdb running MiXCR on the UMI-ligation and nested PCR reads. This repertoire shows 65,000 to 85,000 distinct CDR3 sequences, roughly 14% found once; its top ten account for 0.7% to 0.95%. This CDR3 has 15 amino acids. In germline, CDR1 is MGHRA, CDR2 YSYEKL. After removal of 0 bases from V and 10 bases from J, the junction contained 5 bases not matched to a gene.

The sequence came from a human donor in good health. Sample: central memory CD4+ T cells from blood. The chain uses TRBV4-1 and TRBJ2-4; TRBD2 matches 11 bases. The CDR3 protein is CASSQDIAGGRIQYF. The CDR3 DNA follows: TGCGCCAGCAGCCAAGATATAGCGGGAGGGCGGATTCAGTACTTC.